The sequence of this TCR beta chain was determined in a study of blood T cell repertoires in COVID-19. Germline CDR1 LNHNV, CDR2 YYDKDF (reference sequence). The CDR3 sequence is 16 residues long. J was trimmed by 7 bases and V by 7 bases; bases with no gene match: 16. Assay used: immunoSEQ multiplex PCR; TCRdb lists only in-frame clones, some missing. The sample shows some 280,000 clones, 75% to 90% of them seen only once. The sample comprised peripheral blood. This sequence joins TRBV15 and TRBJ1-5; 7 bases are a match to TRBD1. The sequence was collected from a woman between 40 and 55 years old who had recovered from COVID-19. The CDR3 sequence is CATTPGRQGRAQPQHF. In nucleotides, the CDR3 is TGTGCCACCACCCCGGGTAGACAGGGAAGAGCGCAGCCCCAGCATTTT.